This TCR beta chain was obtained from a study of T-cell memory formation after mild COVID-19. The CDR3 is made up of 13 amino acids. The ends were cut back, 2 bases at V and 4 bases at J, with 7 bases in the middle. The germline gives CDR1 MNHNY, CDR2 SVGAGI (reference sequence). A single record per CDR3 protein comes from TCRdb applying MiXCR to the 5' RACE reads. This table holds 180,000 or so distinct CDR3 sequences, approximately 10% found once. General study findings and limits: Most CD4+ clones that shrank were in CM and EM, while CD8+ ones turned up in EMRA. Pre-infection memory held some responding clones, suggesting pre-existing cross-reactive T cells responded.

On this clonotype: The antigen is unknown.

This TCR came from a man younger than 35 who had mild COVID-19 (a few samples of this study predate the infection). Cell type and time point are not known. The chain couples TRBV6-6 to TRBJ2-3; no definite D call. The sequenced sample was PBMCs or a T cell subset sorted from them (not recorded which). Here the CDR3 reads CASSYLGSDTQYF. CDR3 coding DNA: TGTGCCAGCAGTTACCTGGGGTCAGATACGCAGTATTTT.